This TCR beta chain was identified during a study of T cells in Graves' hyperthyroidism and ophthalmopathy. Whole-study findings and limits: Median prediction lead before ophthalmopathy onset was 6 to 8 months with the model.

Amplified TCR beta CDR3 regions came from RNA transcripts. The HTBI primer set served for first-round RT-PCR of the TCR CDR3. In TCRdb, the multiplex PCR reads were re-called with MiXCR into one record per CDR3 protein. The table records approximately 600,000 distinct CDR3 sequences, approximately 15% of them present only once. This clonotype was picked up many times. As yet, its antigen is unknown. Per the germline V gene, CDR1 is MGHDK and CDR2 is SYGVNS. The V and J ends lost 6 bases and 5 bases respectively, with 23 bases between them. There are 17 residues in the CDR3. Exclusions: uncontrolled infection, other autoimmune disease, pregnancy, lactation.

The sample taken for sequencing was blood. The TCR comes from a woman in her thirties with Graves' hyperthyroidism that later progressed to Graves' ophthalmopathy. V usage is TRBV25-1 and J usage is TRBJ1-5; a possible D gene is TRBD1 (6 bases). The DNA for the CDR3 is TGTGCCAGCAGACTAAGATCGCGGGGACACGGTCATCAGCCCCAGCATTTT. Translated: CASRLRSRGHGHQPQHF.